The next 23 T cell receptor beta chains were all read from a single sample in a study of technical replicates of blood from four donors. The repertoire was sequenced with immunoSEQ multiplex PCR; TCRdb's copy has only in-frame clones and lacks some. This sample has some 70,000 clones, with around 91% found just once. Material for sequencing was T cells isolated from PBMCs. The source of these receptors is a human donor in good health.

This chain links TRBV5-1 with TRBJ2-7; D is uncertain. V was shortened by 2 bases and J by 1 base, with 16 bases between the two germline ends. Germline V gives CDR1 SGHRS, CDR2 YFSETQ. The CDR3 loop spans 16 amino acids. The CDR3 bases are TGCGCCAGCAGCTTAGGCGGAACCTCGGGTTCCTACGAGCAGTACTTC. Protein product: CASSLGGTSGSYEQYF.

This clone appeared once. This chain joins TRBV29-1 and TRBJ2-2; 8 nucleotides agree with TRBD1. V lost 7 bases, J lost 7 bases, and 8 bases stayed unmatched. Germline CDR1 reads SQVTM; CDR2 reads ANQGSEA. This CDR3 region has 13 residues. CDR3 in DNA: TGCAGCGGGACGTCAGGGGGCAGCGGGGAGCTGTTTTTT. It translates to CSGTSGGSGELFF.

The V gene is TRBV6-5, the J gene TRBJ2-2; no definite D call. V lost 7 bases to trimming and J lost 0 bases, with 9 bases between them. Germline CDR1 and CDR2: MNHEY and SVGAGI. This CDR3 spans 14 amino acids. The CDR3 reads CASTLYANTGELFF. The CDR3 DNA follows: TGTGCCAGCACCCTATACGCGAACACCGGGGAGCTGTTTTTT.

With regard to this clone: Relative to the germline gene, one junction end is altered; a read error may explain this. The chain links TRBV7-2 to TRBJ1-3, with TRBD1 matching 8 bases. Germline lookup yields CDR1 SGHTA and CDR2 FQGNSA. CDR3 length: 15 residues. CDR3 nucleotides: TGTGCCAGCAGCTTAGGGGACAGGCCTGGATACACCATATATTTT. This gives the protein CASSLGDRPGYTIYF. Supplemented by reference TRBV7-2 and TRBJ1-3, the full variable domain reads GAGVSQSPSNKVTEKGKDVELRCDPISGHTALYWYRQSLGQGLEFLIYFQGNSAPDKSGLPSDRFSAERTGGSVSTLTIQRTQQEDSAVYLCASSLGDRPGYTIYFGEGSWLTVV.

This clone was seen more than once but under ten times. V and J are TRBV14 and TRBJ1-1; D is ambiguous. The V gene's germline CDR1 is SGHDN and CDR2 FVKESK. This CDR3 comprises 12 residues. Trimming stripped 4 bases from V and 4 bases from J, with 7 bases between. The CDR3 nucleotides are TGTGCCAGCAGCCCCTCGGGCACTGAAGCTTTCTTT. Translating gives CASSPSGTEAFF.

The chain recombines TRBV27 with TRBJ2-7; D gene ambiguous. The V end lost 7 bases, the J end lost 0 bases, and 10 bases lay between the germline ends. The CDR3 runs 13 residues. Germline assignment: CDR1 MNHEY and CDR2 SMNVEV (reference sequence). The CDR3 here is CASKSGSSYEQYF. The CDR3 DNA is TGTGCCAGCAAATCTGGCAGCTCCTACGAGCAGTACTTC.

This chain uses TRBV11-3 with TRBJ2-7, with 7 bases fitting TRBD1. CDR3 size: 14 residues. From germline, CDR1 is SGHNT and CDR2 YENEEA. V trimming: 5 bases; J trimming: 3 bases; junction bases outside the gene matches: 7. The CDR3 spells CASSGRTGSYEQYF. The CDR3 DNA sequence: TGTGCCAGCAGCGGGCGGACAGGCAGCTACGAGCAGTACTTC.

The CDR3 protein is CASSPPDRGYGYTF. CDR3 DNA: TGTGCCAGCAGCCCTCCGGACAGAGGCTATGGCTACACCTTC. J is TRBJ1-2 and V is TRBV21-1; the table's D call TRBD1 went unverified against the DNA. TRBV21-1 is a pseudogene segment. The CDR3 has 14 residues.

This chain links TRBV4-2 with TRBJ2-2; 8 bases fit TRBD2. The CDR3 extends over 20 amino acids. The V segment lost 0 bases and the J segment 4 bases; nucleotides outside the gene matches: 16. Germline V gene data show CDR1 as LGHNA and CDR2 as YNFKEQ. CDR3 coding DNA: TGTGCCAGCAGCCAAGAAGGGGTGATAGCGGGACGGCTTGGCACCGGGGAGCTGTTTTTT. As protein: CASSQEGVIAGRLGTGELFF.

This chain uses TRBV4-2 with TRBJ2-1; D perhaps matches TRBD1 (5 bases). This CDR3 contains 17 residues. Trimming took off 1 base at V and 0 bases at J, with 13 bases between the two ends. Germline V gene lookup returns CDR1 LGHNA and CDR2 YNFKEQ. The CDR3: CASSQAQDISSYNEQFF. The CDR3 nucleotides read TGTGCCAGCAGCCAAGCCCAGGACATAAGCTCCTACAATGAGCAGTTCTTC.

This clone was recorded only once. The chain carries TRBV9 and TRBJ2-1; TRBD2 might be the D (6 bases). Deletions cut 6 bases from V and 6 bases from J, with 22 bases between. The germline V gene encodes CDR1 SGDLS and CDR2 YYNGEE. CDR3 size: 16 residues. For the CDR3, the DNA is TGTGCCAGCACCGAAGTTTCCGGGAGTATAGTCAATGAGCAGTTCTTC. Its protein is CASTEVSGSIVNEQFF.

The chain carries TRBV4-3 and TRBJ2-1; D remains ambiguous. Between the trimmed V and J ends, which lost 1 base and 6 bases, there was a span of 7 bases. The germline V gene encodes CDR1 LGHNA and CDR2 YSLEER. The CDR3 spans 13 residues. CDR3 nucleotides: TGCGCCAGCAGCCAAGCGCTACCCAATGAGCAGTTCTTC. This encodes CASSQALPNEQFF.

The genes are TRBV7-2 and TRBJ2-7, with a weak D call TRBD1 (6 bases). The CDR3 loop spans 13 amino acids. In germline, CDR1 is SGHTA, CDR2 FQGNSA. V lost 3 bases to trimming and J lost 5 bases, with 11 bases between them. CDR3 residues: CASSFLGANEQYF. CDR3 bases: TGTGCCAGCAGCTTCCTGGGGGCGAACGAGCAGTACTTC.

This rearrangement joins TRBV6-5 to TRBJ2-1; a possible D gene is TRBD1 (6 bases). This CDR3 is 12 amino acids long. Germline V lookup: CDR1 MNHEY, CDR2 SVGAGI. Trimming took off 7 bases at V and 5 bases at J, with 9 bases between the two ends. The CDR3 spells CASIGGHNEQFF. DNA of the CDR3: TGTGCCAGCATAGGGGGACACAATGAGCAGTTCTTC.

The genes are TRBV7-2 and TRBJ2-7; 10 nucleotides match TRBD1. The CDR3 loop spans 12 amino acids. The germline gives CDR1 SGHTA, CDR2 FQGNSA. Trimming removed 5 bases from V and 11 bases from J; junction bases left unmatched: 6. The DNA of the CDR3 is TGTGCCAGCAGCGGAGACAGGGGGCTGGAGTACTTC. Protein: CASSGDRGLEYF.

This chain connects TRBV29-1 to TRBJ2-5; 7 bases are a match to TRBD2. This CDR3 has 15 residues. Germline V gene lookup returns CDR1 SQVTM and CDR2 ANQGSEA. J gave up 2 bases and V 1 base, and 7 bases lay outside the gene matches. In DNA form, the CDR3 reads TGCAGCGTTGAAGGACTTTGGGGAGGGCAAGAGACCCAGTACTTC. Translating gives CSVEGLWGGQETQYF.

The chain employs TRBV19 and TRBJ1-1; D unresolved. The CDR3 extends over 16 amino acids. V dropped 7 bases and J dropped 4 bases, with 22 bases sitting between them. Germline CDR1 reads LNHDA; CDR2 reads SQIVND (reference sequence). The CDR3, as DNA: TGTGCCAGTACCCTCGAAAGTCGGAGGCAACGCACTGAAGCTTTCTTT. This sequence encodes CASTLESRRQRTEAFF.

The rearrangement joins TRBV29-1 to TRBJ1-1; a weak D match, TRBD1 (6 bases). This CDR3 spans 12 amino acids. With 2 bases removed from V and 9 bases from J, the gap between germline ends came to 13 bases. Germline CDR1 and CDR2: SQVTM and ANQGSEA. The CDR3: CSVERQGPQAFF. As DNA, the CDR3 is TGCAGCGTTGAAAGGCAGGGGCCCCAAGCTTTCTTT.

The rearrangement links TRBV7-7 to TRBJ1-4, with a possible D match to TRBD1 (6 bases). Germline V gives CDR1 SSHAT, CDR2 FNYEAQ (reference sequence). Trimming removed 5 bases from V and 6 bases from J, with 13 bases in between. The CDR3 extends over 14 amino acids. The CDR3, as DNA: TGTGCCAGCAGCCCTGGGGGCGCTTATGAAAAACTGTTTTTT. Its protein is CASSPGGAYEKLFF.

The chain combines TRBV5-1 with TRBJ2-7; TRBD2 matches 7 bases. V lost 2 bases and J lost 2; bases outside the gene matches: 16. CDR1 is SGHRS, CDR2 YFSETQ, per germline. CDR3 length equals 18 residues. The CDR3: CASSFRAGNQFGTYEQYF. CDR3 nucleotide sequence: TGCGCCAGCAGCTTTAGAGCGGGAAACCAATTCGGTACCTACGAGCAGTACTTC.

The chain links TRBV7-9 to TRBJ2-2; TRBD2 matches 9 bases. The CDR3 runs to 18 residues. V trimming: 2 bases; J trimming: 1 base; junction bases outside the gene matches: 8. Per the germline V gene, CDR1 is SEHNR and CDR2 is FQNEAQ (reference sequence). This CDR3 is CASSLFGSGRENTGELFF. Here the CDR3 DNA reads TGTGCCAGCAGCTTATTTGGTAGCGGGAGAGAGAACACCGGGGAGCTGTTTTTT.

The V gene is TRBV7-6, the J gene TRBJ1-3, with TRBD1 as a possible D gene (5 bases). Between the trimmed V and J ends, which lost 2 bases and 0 bases, there was a span of 8 bases. The germline gives CDR1 SGHVS, CDR2 FNYEAQ. The CDR3 contains 15 residues. CDR3 coding DNA: TGTGCCAGCAGCTTATCAGGGTTCTCTGGAAACACCATATATTTT. This sequence encodes CASSLSGFSGNTIYF.

This clone turned up a few times. The gene calls are TRBV7-6 and TRBJ1-1, with 7 positions matching TRBD1. Germline V gene sequence: CDR1 SGHVS, CDR2 FNYEAQ. The CDR3 length is 15 residues. Trimming at V came to 5 bases and at J to 3 bases, leaving 9 bases not matched to a gene. Written as DNA, the CDR3 is TGTGCCAGCAGCCCGGAGGGGGCGCCTCACACTGAAGCTTTCTTT. It encodes CASSPEGAPHTEAFF.